This T cell receptor (beta chain) was recovered during a study of control samples from healthy donors and cancer patients (dated by TCRdb to about 2020). Library generation was performed with the immunoSEQ multiplex PCR assay. Sourced from immuneACCESS, this table was stored by TCRdb with only in-frame sequences that have V and J called. A share of the clones is absent; for the studies checked, an unresolved V gene accounts for under half, and the remainder has no known explanation. A total of roughly 100,000 clones appear in this sample, approximately 86% of them only once. The ten largest clones take up around an eighth of the sample. The germline V gene supplies CDR1 MNHNS and CDR2 SASEGT. The CDR3 goes from the cysteine to the phenylalanine over 17 residues. The DNA shown is the 51-base CDR3, in frame from base 1. The germline V and J ends show losses of 2 bases and 5 bases respectively, and no gene match explains 12 bases of the junction.

Comment on this clone: It lacks a known antigen. No base qualities exist here, and no much larger clone lies one base off it.

The clonotype comes from a man under 40 in good health. The sequencing sample was made of blood. This chain is built from TRBV6-1 and TRBJ2-1, and TRBD1 matches 7 of the central bases. The CDR3 here reads CASSETQTGFGDNEQFF. The base sequence is TGTGCCAGCAGTGAAACCCAGACAGGGTTTGGGGACAATGAGCAGTTCTTC.